A selection of T cell receptor beta chains follows, all from one sample in a study of vaccination and CD4 T cells after COVID-19. Their antigen targets remain unknown. MiXCR was run by TCRdb on the PCR reads, yielding one entry per CDR3 protein. This table has over 15,000 distinct CDR3 sequences, around 48% appearing once. Material: CD4+ T cells from blood, cultured in vitro. These receptors came from a human donor who had recovered from COVID-19. CDR3s include the opening cysteine and the closing phenylalanine or tryptophan. A D gene is named only where the DNA matches it firmly. Clone size, where shown, is once, few, many, or a class for clones that have expanded.

clone size | J gene | D gene | V gene | CDR3 DNA | CDR3 protein
- | TRBJ2-5 | TRBD2 | TRBV20-1 | TGCAGCGGACGTAGCGGGGGGGCGGGAGGAGAGACCCAGTACTTC | CSGRSGGAGGETQYF
- | TRBJ2-1 | - | TRBV11-3 | TGTGCCAGCAGCTTAGTTGCGGGCGTTAGCTCCTACAATGAGCAGTTCTTC | CASSLVAGVSSYNEQFF
few | TRBJ2-1 | - | TRBV20-1 | TGCAGTGCTGCAAGCGGAGGCTCCTACAATGAGCAGTTCTTC | CSAASGGSYNEQFF
- | TRBJ2-7 | - | TRBV28 | TGTGCCAGCAGTTCGGGCCTGACCTACGAGCAGTACTTC | CASSSGLTYEQYF
- | TRBJ1-5 | TRBD1 | TRBV12-3/TRBV12-4 | TGTGCCAGCAGTTTGGCAGGGGGTCAGCCCCAGCATTTT | CASSLAGGQPQHF
- | TRBJ1-6 | TRBD1 | TRBV20-1 | TGCAGTGCTAGAGATCTCAGGGGGCCCTATAATTCACCCCTCCACTTT | CSARDLRGPYNSPLHF
- | TRBJ1-5 | TRBD1 | TRBV6-2/TRBV6-3 | TGTGCCAGCAGTAACCGGGACAGGACAAAGAATCAGCCCCAGCATTTT | CASSNRDRTKNQPQHF
- | TRBJ1-1 | - | TRBV27 | TGTGCCAGCAGTTTAACTTCGGTCGTGAACACTGAAGCTTTCTTT | CASSLTSVVNTEAFF
- | TRBJ2-7 | TRBD2 | TRBV9 | TGTGCCAGCAGCGTAGGGCTAGCGGGAGGTCTACACGAGCAGTACTTC | CASSVGLAGGLHEQYF
few | TRBJ1-1 | TRBD1 | TRBV6-2/TRBV6-3 | TGTGCCAGCAGACCCGGGACAGTCCTTCGCACTGAAGCTTTCTTT | CASRPGTVLRTEAFF
- | TRBJ2-5 | - | TRBV6-2/TRBV6-3 | TGTGCCAGCAGTTCTTTCATGGAGACCCAGTACTTC | CASSSFMETQYF
- | TRBJ2-2 | TRBD1 | TRBV4-3 | TGCGCCAGCAGCCTAGACCGGGACAGGGGGATGTCCGGGGAGCTGTTTTTT | CASSLDRDRGMSGELFF
- | TRBJ2-1 | TRBD2 | TRBV7-8 | TGTGCCAGCAGCACCGGCGGGGGAACCTCCTACAATGAGCAGTTCTTC | CASSTGGGTSYNEQFF
- | TRBJ2-1 | TRBD1 | TRBV7-9 | TGTGCCAGCAGCGGGGGTCTAGGGACAGGCTCCTACAATGAGCAGTTCTTC | CASSGGLGTGSYNEQFF
- | TRBJ1-1 | TRBD1 | TRBV11-2 | TGTGCCAGCAGCTCAGACAGGGCAGGCACTGAAGCTTTCTTT | CASSSDRAGTEAFF
- | TRBJ2-1 | - | TRBV7-2 | TGTGCCAGCAGCACACAACAGGGTTGGGAGCAGTTCTTC | CASSTQQGWEQFF
- | TRBJ2-3 | TRBD1 | TRBV6-1 | TGTGCCAGCAGAAAAAGAGGACAGGGAAAGGGCACAGATACGCAGTATTTT | CASRKRGQGKGTDTQYF
- | TRBJ1-1 | - | TRBV30 | TGTGCCTGGAGTGTCCAGGGGTTTACTGAAGCTTTCTTT | CAWSVQGFTEAFF
- | TRBJ1-2 | - | TRBV18 | TGTGCCAGCTCACCGGGACGGAACCCCTATGGCTACACCTTC | CASSPGRNPYGYTF
- | TRBJ1-2 | - | TRBV15 | TGTGCCACCAGCAGGGTGGATGGCTATGGCTACACCTTC | CATSRVDGYGYTF
- | TRBJ1-2 | TRBD1 | TRBV6-5 | TGTGCCAGCAGTTACTTGGACAGGGTTGTCGATGGCTACACCTTC | CASSYLDRVVDGYTF
few | TRBJ2-3 | TRBD2 | TRBV6-2/TRBV6-3 | TGTGCCAGCAGTTCGGGACCCGGGGGGACAGATACGCAGTATTTT | CASSSGPGGTDTQYF
few | TRBJ2-5 | TRBD2 | TRBV7-2 | TGTGCCAGCAGCCCCGGACTAGCGGGTCAAGAGACCCAGTACTTC | CASSPGLAGQETQYF
- | TRBJ2-1 | TRBD2 | TRBV6-2/TRBV6-3 | TGTGCCAGCAGTTTTGGACTAGCGGGCTACAATGAGCAGTTCTTC | CASSFGLAGYNEQFF
- | TRBJ2-3 | - | TRBV5-1 | TGCGCCAGCAGCGACCCGGGGGGCACAGATACGCAGTATTTT | CASSDPGGTDTQYF
few | TRBJ2-5 | TRBD1 | TRBV27 | TGTGCCAGCAGTTTTCAGGGGGCTGAGACCCAGTACTTC | CASSFQGAETQYF
- | TRBJ2-3 | TRBD2 | TRBV20-1 | TGCAGTGCCCCGACTAGCGGGAGGGGAGATACGCAGTATTTT | CSAPTSGRGDTQYF
- | TRBJ2-3 | TRBD2 | TRBV7-3 | TGTGCCAGCAGCTCGACGGGACTAGAAACAGATACGCAGTATTTT | CASSSTGLETDTQYF
- | TRBJ1-1 | - | TRBV11-2 | TGTGCCAGCAGCTTCCGCCAACAGGGTGAAGCTTTCTTT | CASSFRQQGEAFF
- | TRBJ1-5 | - | TRBV15 | TGTGCCACCAGCAGAGATGGGACATTGAATCAGCCCCAGCATTTT | CATSRDGTLNQPQHF
- | TRBJ2-6 | - | TRBV12-3/TRBV12-4 | TGTGCCAGCAGTCCCCAAGAGGCTGGGGCCAACGTCCTGACTTTC | CASSPQEAGANVLTF
- | TRBJ1-3 | - | TRBV7-9 | TGTGCCAGCAGACCAACAGGGTTTACGGGTGACACGCCAAACACCATATATTTT | CASRPTGFTGDTPNTIYF
- | TRBJ1-5 | - | TRBV27 | TGTGCCACCCGGGGGGGGAGAGATCAGCCCCAGCATTTT | CATRGGRDQPQHF
- | TRBJ1-6 | TRBD1 | TRBV19 | TGTGCCAGTACCGGACAGGGGGGTAGATCACCCCTCCACTTT | CASTGQGGRSPLHF
- | TRBJ2-5 | - | TRBV9 | TGTGCCAGCAGCCCTCGGGGATGGGATCGAGTGACCCAGTACTTC | CASSPRGWDRVTQYF
few | TRBJ2-3 | TRBD2 | TRBV11-3 | TGTGCCAGCAGCTTAGCTCTAGCGGGACCTAGCACAGATACGCAGTATTTT | CASSLALAGPSTDTQYF
- | TRBJ1-1 | TRBD1 | TRBV18 | TGTGCCAGCTCACCGACAGGGGCCACTGAAGCTTTCTTT | CASSPTGATEAFF
medium-sized | TRBJ1-1 | - | TRBV7-3 | TGTGCCAGCAGCTTAAGGCCTACTTCCACTGAAGCTTTCTTT | CASSLRPTSTEAFF
- | TRBJ1-2 | - | TRBV5-5 | TGTGCCAGCAGCTTGGCAACGGGGCTCTATGGCTACACCTTC | CASSLATGLYGYTF
- | TRBJ2-7 | - | TRBV11-2 | TGTGCCAGCAGCTTAGTCAGGGGAAGCTCCTACGAGCAGTACTTC | CASSLVRGSSYEQYF
- | TRBJ1-1 | - | TRBV7-3 | TGTGCCAGCAGCTTATTCTCACAGGTCTCCACTGAAGCTTTCTTT | CASSLFSQVSTEAFF
- | TRBJ1-1 | - | TRBV27 | TGTGCCAGCAGACGAAGTGCCGGGACGATCGCTTTCTTT | CASRRSAGTIAFF
- | TRBJ1-1 | - | TRBV29-1 | TGCAGCGTTGTTGTCGGCCCCGCGAGCACTGAAGCTTTCTTT | CSVVVGPASTEAFF
- | TRBJ2-5 | - | TRBV28 | TGTGCCAGCAGTTTGTCGCGGGGGACCCAGTACTTC | CASSLSRGTQYF
- | TRBJ1-5 | TRBD1 | TRBV6-2/TRBV6-3 | TGTGCCAGCAGAGGAGGACAGGGAGACAATCAGCCCCAGCATTTT | CASRGGQGDNQPQHF
- | TRBJ2-3 | - | TRBV20-1 | TGCAGTGCTTATACTTCGGGGACGGTTAGCACAGATACGCAGTATTTT | CSAYTSGTVSTDTQYF
- | TRBJ1-5 | - | TRBV7-2 | TGTGCCAGCAGCTTATGGGTGGTTGCGGGCAATCAGCCCCAGCATTTT | CASSLWVVAGNQPQHF
- | TRBJ1-2 | - | TRBV7-9 | TGTGCCAGCAGTCTAGCCAGGGCTATGGGCTACACCTTC | CASSLARAMGYTF
- | TRBJ2-2 | - | TRBV14 | TGTGCCAGCAGCCTGGCCCCGAACACCGGGGAGCTGTTTTTT | CASSLAPNTGELFF
few | TRBJ2-3 | - | TRBV6-2/TRBV6-3 | TGTGCCAGTAGGCGCGGCGGGGCACCGAGCACAGATACGCAGTATTTT | CASRRGGAPSTDTQYF
- | TRBJ1-1 | - | TRBV10-3 | TGTGCCATCACGGGACACCTGAACACTGAAGCTTTCTTT | CAITGHLNTEAFF